The following is a T cell receptor beta chain sequence with its context. The specificity of this receptor is unknown. Base qualities were left out, and no much larger clone turns up one base away. TCRbeta CDR3 regions were amplified from genomic DNA by means of the immunoSEQ Assay, a bias-controlled multiplex PCR. Concerning the study's data processing: Within the assay, amplification of reference gene primers was used to estimate how many nucleated cells each sample contained. To quantify the absolute abundance of each unique TCRbeta CDR3 rearrangement, sequence reads were collapsed and filtered. Productive Simpson clonality was computed per sample as the square root of Simpson's diversity index over productive rearrangements. In its TCRdb copy, this immuneACCESS table keeps in-frame sequences only and misses some clones. Where compared with another copy, unresolved V genes explain less than half of these, and the others have no known cause. V, J and clone size derive from that table, while D and trimming were established from the DNA sequence. The table for this sample lists over 200,000 clones; around 84% of them were counted only once. The top ten constitute approximately 6.6% of the sample.

The CDR3 runs 15 residues from the cysteine to the phenylalanine. Of all the DNA, just the CDR3 is kept, 45 bases in frame from base 1. V is reduced by 0 bases and J by 8 bases, leaving a spacing of 16 bases between them. CDR1 SGDLS and CDR2 YYNGEE were looked up in the germline V gene. Participants in the prospective study were aged about 18 to 95 years, lived in 20 to 25 United States geographic areas, and enrolled through a virtual design. In the prospective study, cohorts were assigned on the basis of participant-reported clinical history obtained from a screening survey and a study questionnaire. ImmuneRACE Cohort 3 recovered participants were defined by two consecutive negative NP/OP PCR tests, healthcare professional clearance, or symptom resolution. Mobile phlebotomists in the prospective study collected whole blood, serum and a nasopharyngeal or oropharyngeal swab from every participant. Over a 2-month period, participants in the prospective study had the option of providing additional blood draws and questionnaires. Blood samples from the prospective study were shipped frozen or at room temperature prior to DNA extraction.

The data derive from a study of blood T cell repertoires in COVID-19 (dated by TCRdb to the early 2020s). A note on the overall study: Samples from collaborators originated in the United States, Italy and Spain and spanned both the acute and convalescent phases of COVID-19. The material from the prospective study consisted of cDNA or gDNA derived from T cells, B-cell-depleted T cells, or PBMCs. Where available, HLA class I and class II types were taken from metadata supplied by the sample provider and were not determined by assay-based typing. The repertoires were released in a freely available public database meant as a resource for research on the immune response to SARS-CoV-2. Samples were obtained from the ongoing ImmuneRACE study (first 160 participants) and from about 1,300 subjects provided by 6 global collaborators. Nearly every sample came with metadata listing a de-identified subject ID, COVID-19 status, age in years and sex. Subjects who had been exposed to COVID-19, were actively infected with it, or had recovered from it provided the deeply sampled blood TCRbeta repertoires that made up the dataset. Overall study results and their limits: The amount of clinical and demographic metadata varied by source and participant and was provided uncurated.

The clonotype originates from a woman aged 40-49 years who had recovered from COVID-19. The V gene is TRBV9 and the J gene is TRBJ2-3; confidence is insufficient to name the D gene. Material for sequencing was PBMCs or T cells enriched from blood (not recorded which). CDR3 reads: CASSVAQNQRVTQYF. The sequenced DNA is TGTGCCAGCAGCGTAGCTCAGAACCAGCGTGTTACGCAGTATTTT.